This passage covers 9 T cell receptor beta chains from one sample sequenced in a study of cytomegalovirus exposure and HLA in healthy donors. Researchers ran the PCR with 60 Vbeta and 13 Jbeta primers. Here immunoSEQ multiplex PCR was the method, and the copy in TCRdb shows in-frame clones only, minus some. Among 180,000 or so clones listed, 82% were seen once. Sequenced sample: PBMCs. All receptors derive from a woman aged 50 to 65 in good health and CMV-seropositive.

The CDR3 loop is CAIRAPARQGNTGELFF. CDR3 DNA sequence: TGTGCCATCAGAGCGCCAGCTAGACAGGGTAACACCGGGGAGCTGTTTTTT. The chain carries TRBV10-3 and TRBJ2-2; 7 nucleotides match TRBD1. Germline CDR1 and CDR2: ENHRY and SYGVKD. Trimming at V came to 6 bases and at J to 2 bases, leaving 12 bases not matched to a gene. This CDR3 comprises 17 residues.

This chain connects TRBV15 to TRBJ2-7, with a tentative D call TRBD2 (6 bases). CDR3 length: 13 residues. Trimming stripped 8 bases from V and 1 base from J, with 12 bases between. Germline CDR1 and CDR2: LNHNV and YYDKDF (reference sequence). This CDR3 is CATQRGGSYEQYF. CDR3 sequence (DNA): TGTGCCACCCAGCGTGGGGGGTCCTACGAGCAGTACTTC.

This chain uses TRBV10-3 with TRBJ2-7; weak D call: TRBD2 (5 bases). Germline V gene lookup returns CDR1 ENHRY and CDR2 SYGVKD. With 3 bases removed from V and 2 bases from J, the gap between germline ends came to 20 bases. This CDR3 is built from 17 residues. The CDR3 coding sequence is TGTGCCATCAGTGACGGACTCAAACCAAACCACCCCTACGAGCAGTACTTC. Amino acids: CAISDGLKPNHPYEQYF.

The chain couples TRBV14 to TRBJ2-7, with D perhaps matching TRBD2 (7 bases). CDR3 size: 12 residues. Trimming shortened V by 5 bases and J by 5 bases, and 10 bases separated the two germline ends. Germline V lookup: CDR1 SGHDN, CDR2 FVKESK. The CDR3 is CASSGGGHEQYF. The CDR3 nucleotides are TGTGCCAGCAGCGGCGGGGGCCACGAGCAGTACTTC.

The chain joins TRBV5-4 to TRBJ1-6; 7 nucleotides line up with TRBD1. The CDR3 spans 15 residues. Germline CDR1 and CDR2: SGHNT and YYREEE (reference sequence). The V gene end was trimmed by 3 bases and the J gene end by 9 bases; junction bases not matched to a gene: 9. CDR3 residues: CASSSGGGTVSPLHF. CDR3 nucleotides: TGTGCCAGCAGCTCCGGGGGCGGGACAGTTTCACCCCTCCACTTT.

CDR3 amino acids: CASSLDSGGANTDTQYF. The CDR3 region has the DNA TGTGCCAGCAGCTTAGATTCCGGGGGAGCAAACACAGATACGCAGTATTTT. This sequence joins TRBV11-2 and TRBJ2-3, with D perhaps TRBD2 (6 bases). CDR3 size: 17 residues. The V gene's germline CDR1 is SGHAT and CDR2 FQNNGV. V dropped 0 bases and J dropped 2 bases, with 15 bases sitting between them.

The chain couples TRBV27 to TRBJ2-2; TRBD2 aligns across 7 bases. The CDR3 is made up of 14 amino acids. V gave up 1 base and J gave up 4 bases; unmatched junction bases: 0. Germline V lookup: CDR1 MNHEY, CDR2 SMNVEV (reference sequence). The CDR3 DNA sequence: TGTGCCAGCAGTTTATGGGGGGGCACCGGGGAGCTGTTTTTT. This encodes CASSLWGGTGELFF.

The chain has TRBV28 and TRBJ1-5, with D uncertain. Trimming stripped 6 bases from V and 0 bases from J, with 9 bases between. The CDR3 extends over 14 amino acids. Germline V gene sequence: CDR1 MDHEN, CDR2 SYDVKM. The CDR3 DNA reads TGTGCCAGCAGAAAAGAGTATAGCAATCAGCCCCAGCATTTT. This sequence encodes CASRKEYSNQPQHF. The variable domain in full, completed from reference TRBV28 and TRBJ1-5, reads DVKVTQSSRYLVKRTGEKVFLECVQDMDHENMFWYRQDPGLGLRLIYFSYDVKMKEKGDIPEGYSVSREKKERFSLILESASTNQTSMYLCASRKEYSNQPQHFGDGTRLSIL.

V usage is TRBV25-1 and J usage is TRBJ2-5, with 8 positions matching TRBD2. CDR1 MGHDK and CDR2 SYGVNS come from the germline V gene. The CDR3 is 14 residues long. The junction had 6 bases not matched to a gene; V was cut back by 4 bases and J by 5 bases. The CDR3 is CASSAPGLEETQYF. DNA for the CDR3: TGTGCCAGCAGTGCGCCGGGACTAGAGGAGACCCAGTACTTC.